This TCR beta chain was observed in a study of early T cells in non-severe SARS-CoV-2 infection. Study context: The authors sequenced bulk RNA from unsorted whole blood, leaving chains unpaired.

This clonotype was detected ten times or more. The antigen remains unidentified. This CDR3 spans 17 amino acids. CDR1 is LGHNT and CDR2 is FRNRAP in the germline V gene. V lost 0 bases and J 6 bases, leaving 20 bases between the germline ends. The library protocol tagged individual cDNA molecules with unique molecular identifiers. TCRdb reprocessed the 5' RACE reads with MiXCR, giving one entry per CDR3 protein. The sample holds about 50,000 distinct CDR3 sequences, roughly 8% seen once. Whole-study findings and limits: Database matching using VDJdb favored anti-spike CD8 responses, with private and CD4 specificities left missing.

This TCR was recovered from an adult who was a healthcare worker with PCR-confirmed SARS-CoV-2 infection or an uninfected control (not recorded which). V and J are TRBV12-5 and TRBJ1-2; a possible D gene is TRBD1 (5 bases). Input material: whole blood. The CDR3 spells CASGLVISRVQANGYTF. Written as DNA, the CDR3 is TGTGCTAGTGGTTTGGTAATCTCCCGTGTACAGGCCAATGGCTACACCTTC.